In this sample, the clone carrying this T cell receptor (beta chain) turned up once. Its antigen is currently unknown. V shed 1 base and J shed 5 bases, with 15 bases lying between them. Germline CDR1 MGHRA, CDR2 YSYEKL. The CDR3 loop spans 15 amino acids. The sample originates from a study of cytomegalovirus exposure and HLA in healthy donors. Overall study results and limits: That first-cohort TCR clusters tended to co-occur in the approximately 120 validation repertoires was found in a later analysis. According to the study, 150 to 200 TCR beta chains were cytomegalovirus-associated. CMV antigen specificity was confirmed in vitro for three CMV-associated chains.

While the first cohort had fewer than 850 subjects, the donors belonged to the separate validation cohort of about 120 subjects. The table came from immunoSEQ multiplex PCR; TCRdb's copy has only in-frame clones and leaves some out. Of 250,000 to 300,000 clones detected, 65% to 90% appear once; the ten largest clones hold approximately 1%. The clonotype comes from a woman aged 18-29 years in good health and CMV-seronegative. The gene calls are TRBV4-1 and TRBJ2-7, with TRBD2 as a possible D gene (6 bases). Source material: PBMCs. The CDR3 spells CASSQGPGRGNEQYF. CDR3 DNA sequence: TGCGCCAGCAGCCAAGGTCCCGGGAGAGGTAACGAGCAGTACTTC.